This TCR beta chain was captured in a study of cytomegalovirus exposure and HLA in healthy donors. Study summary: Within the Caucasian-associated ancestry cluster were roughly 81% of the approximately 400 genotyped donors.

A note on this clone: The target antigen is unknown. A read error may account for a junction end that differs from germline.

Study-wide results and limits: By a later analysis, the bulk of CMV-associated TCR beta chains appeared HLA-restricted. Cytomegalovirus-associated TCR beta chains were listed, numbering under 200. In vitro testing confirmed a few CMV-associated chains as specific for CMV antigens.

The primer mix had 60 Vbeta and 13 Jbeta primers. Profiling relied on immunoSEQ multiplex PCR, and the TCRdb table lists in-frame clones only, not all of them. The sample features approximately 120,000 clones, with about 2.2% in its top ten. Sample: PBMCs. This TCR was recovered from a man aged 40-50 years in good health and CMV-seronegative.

The CDR3 nucleotides are TGCGCCAGCACTGAGTTGAGGACTGAAGCTTTCTTT. It codes for CASTELRTEAFF. The gene calls are TRBV10-1 and TRBJ1-1; no clear D. This CDR3 comprises 12 residues. The germline V gene has CDR1 WNHNN and CDR2 SYGVQD (reference sequence).